This T cell receptor (beta chain) was identified in a study of blood T cell repertoires in COVID-19. Across the whole study: Acute and convalescent COVID-19 samples came from the United States, Italy and Spain. PBMCs, B-cell-depleted T cells, or T cells were the source of the cDNA or gDNA that made up the material.

In the study's own analysis: Using reference gene primer amplification, nucleated cell counts were estimated. Profiling relied on immunoSEQ multiplex PCR, and the TCRdb table lists in-frame clones only, not all of them. That table supplies the V and J calls and clone size; D and trimming were determined from the DNA. The sample lists about 180,000 clones; 86% were seen once. CDR1 WSHSY and CDR2 SAAADI come from the germline V gene. The CDR3 totals 14 residues. Trimming took off 2 bases at V and 6 bases at J, with 11 bases between the two ends. The rearrangement links TRBV10-2 to TRBJ1-5; no firm D call. This TCR was recovered from a man between 65 and 80 years old with active or convalescent COVID-19. Source material: peripheral blood. The CDR3 reads CASSEEKWAQPQHF. The CDR3 DNA reads as TGCGCCAGCAGTGAGGAGAAGTGGGCTCAGCCCCAGCATTTT.